This T cell receptor beta chain was documented in a study of cytomegalovirus exposure and HLA in healthy donors. Study-level information: The Caucasian-associated ancestry cluster contained 81% of the roughly 400 genotyped donors. Study conclusions and caveats: Presence/absence analyses supposed approximately even sequencing depth among donors. It was reported that TCR beta sequences correctly inferred the HLA-A and HLA-B alleles for most subjects. Most TCR sequences showed up rarely, but some public TCRs showed up in many donors.

Concerning this clone: Its antigen is not identified.

60 Vbeta and 13 Jbeta primers were used in PCR. Libraries were prepared by immunoSEQ multiplex PCR; TCRdb keeps only in-frame clonotypes and omits some of them. This repertoire includes roughly 200,000 clones. CDR3 length: 14 residues. Looked up from germline, CDR1 is MNHNY and CDR2 is SVGAGI (reference sequence). The specimen was PBMCs. The chain couples TRBV6-6 to TRBJ2-3; 15 nucleotides line up with TRBD2. This clonotype was sampled from a man under 40 in good health and CMV-seronegative. CDR3: CVATGTSGGDTQYF. Written as DNA, the CDR3 is TGTGTCGCAACCGGGACTAGCGGGGGGGATACGCAGTATTTT.